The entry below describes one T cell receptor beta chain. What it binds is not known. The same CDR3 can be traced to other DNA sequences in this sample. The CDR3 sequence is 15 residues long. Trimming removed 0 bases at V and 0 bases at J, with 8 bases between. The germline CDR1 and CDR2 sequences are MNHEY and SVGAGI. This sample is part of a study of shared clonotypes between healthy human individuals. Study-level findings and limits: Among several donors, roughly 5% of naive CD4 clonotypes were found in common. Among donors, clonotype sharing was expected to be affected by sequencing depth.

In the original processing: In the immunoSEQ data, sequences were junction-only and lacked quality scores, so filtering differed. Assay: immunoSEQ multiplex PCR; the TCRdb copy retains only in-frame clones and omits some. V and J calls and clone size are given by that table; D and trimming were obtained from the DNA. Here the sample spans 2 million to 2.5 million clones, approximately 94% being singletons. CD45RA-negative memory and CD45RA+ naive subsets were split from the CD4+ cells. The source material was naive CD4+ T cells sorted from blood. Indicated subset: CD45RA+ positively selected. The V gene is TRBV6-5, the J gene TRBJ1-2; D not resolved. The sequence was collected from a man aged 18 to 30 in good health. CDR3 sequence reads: CASSYSGAANYGYTF. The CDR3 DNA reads TGTGCCAGCAGTTACTCCGGAGCGGCTAACTATGGCTACACCTTC.